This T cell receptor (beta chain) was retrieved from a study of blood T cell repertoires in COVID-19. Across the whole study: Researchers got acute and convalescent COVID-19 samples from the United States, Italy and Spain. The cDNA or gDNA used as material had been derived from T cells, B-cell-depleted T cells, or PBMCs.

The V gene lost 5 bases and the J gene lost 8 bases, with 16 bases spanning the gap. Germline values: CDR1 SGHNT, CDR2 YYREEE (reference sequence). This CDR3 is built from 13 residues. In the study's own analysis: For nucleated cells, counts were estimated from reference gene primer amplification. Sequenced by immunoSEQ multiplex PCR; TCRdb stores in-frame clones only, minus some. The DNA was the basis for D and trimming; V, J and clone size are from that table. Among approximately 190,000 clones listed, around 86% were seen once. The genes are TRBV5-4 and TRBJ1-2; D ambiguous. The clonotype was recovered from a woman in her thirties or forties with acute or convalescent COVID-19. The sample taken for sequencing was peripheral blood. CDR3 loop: CASSRNRDRGYTF. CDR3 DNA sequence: TGTGCCAGCAGTAGAAACCGGGATCGAGGCTACACCTTC.